Each of the 11 T cell receptor beta chains below was sequenced from the same sample in a study of T cell responses to AZD1222 COVID-19 vaccine. Assay used: immunoSEQ multiplex PCR; TCRdb lists only in-frame clones, some missing. The data show about 160,000 clones, 91% seen once. The sample was peripheral blood, taken on day 0 of AZD1222 vaccination. The origin of the receptors is an adult in good health.

The chain couples TRBV28 to TRBJ2-3; TRBD2 is a possible D gene (5 bases). CDR3 length equals 14 residues. Trimming pared 6 bases from V and 4 bases from J, leaving 14 bases between. Germline V gene sequence: CDR1 MDHEN, CDR2 SYDVKM. DNA of the CDR3: TGTGCCAGCAGATCGGCTAGCACCGCAGATACGCAGTATTTT. Protein sequence: CASRSASTADTQYF.

The rearrangement uses TRBV28 and TRBJ1-2; no definite D call. This CDR3 comprises 14 residues. Germline CDR1 reads MDHEN; CDR2 reads SYDVKM. Trimming removed 3 bases at V and 4 bases at J, with 12 bases between. The CDR3 here is CASSFSTSPYGYTF. The DNA for the CDR3 is TGTGCCAGCAGTTTTTCGACGAGCCCCTATGGCTACACCTTC.

This rearrangement joins TRBV19 to TRBJ2-1, with 9 bases matching TRBD1. CDR3 length: 15 amino acids. Germline V lookup: CDR1 LNHDA, CDR2 SQIVND (reference sequence). V lost 2 bases and J lost 10; bases outside the gene matches: 9. The CDR3 spells CASSISGQGWGEQFF. CDR3 bases: TGTGCCAGTAGTATATCGGGACAGGGATGGGGCGAGCAGTTCTTC.

This rearrangement joins TRBV2 to TRBJ1-4; 7 bases map to TRBD1. Germline V gene sequence: CDR1 SNHLY, CDR2 FYNNEI. With V trimmed by 6 bases and J by 0 bases, 7 bases remained unmatched. The CDR3 runs 16 residues. CDR3 in amino acids: CASSYRGGATNEKLFF. DNA of the CDR3: TGTGCCAGCAGCTACAGGGGAGGGGCAACTAATGAAAAACTGTTTTTT.

This sequence joins TRBV30 and TRBJ1-3, with D hard to call. Germline V gene data show CDR1 as GTSNPN and CDR2 as SVGIG (reference sequence). Trimming removed 3 bases from V and 2 bases from J, with 5 bases in between. CDR3 size: 12 residues. CDR3 region: CAWRGTGNTIYF. Here the CDR3 DNA reads TGTGCCTGGAGGGGGACTGGAAACACCATATATTTT.

The V call is TRBV10-2, the J call TRBJ2-1; a weak D match, TRBD2 (5 bases). CDR1 WSHSY and CDR2 SAAADI come from the germline V gene. The CDR3 covers 19 residues. With 3 bases removed from V and 9 bases from J, the gap between germline ends came to 30 bases. CDR3 loop: CASSDLLSELDRSWGEQFF. CDR3 DNA sequence: TGCGCCAGCAGTGACCTACTCAGTGAACTAGACCGGTCATGGGGTGAGCAGTTCTTC.

The genes are TRBV13 and TRBJ2-3; D is unresolved. V dropped 5 bases and J dropped 7 bases, with 13 bases sitting between them. Germline V gene data show CDR1 as PRHDT and CDR2 as FYEKMQ (reference sequence). The CDR3 runs to 13 residues. The CDR3: CASSTRTGNTQYF. CDR3 nucleotide sequence: TGTGCCAGCAGCACTCGGACCGGTAATACGCAGTATTTT.

The gene calls are TRBV11-2 and TRBJ2-7; no firm D call. V lost 7 bases, J lost 0 bases, and 16 bases lay in between. This CDR3 region has 15 residues. Germline lookup yields CDR1 SGHAT and CDR2 FQNNGV. The CDR3 region is CASTTASGISYEQYF. In nucleotides, the CDR3 is TGTGCCAGCACCACCGCCTCTGGGATCTCCTACGAGCAGTACTTC.

In nucleotides, the CDR3 is TGTGCCAGCAGCAGGAGCGGGAGCAGGTACGAGCAGTACTTC. It specifies CASSRSGSRYEQYF. This chain joins TRBV6-2 or TRBV6-3 and TRBJ2-7; 8 bases are shared with TRBD2. After removal of 6 bases from V and 4 bases from J, the junction contained 8 bases not matched to a gene. This CDR3 is 14 amino acids long. CDR1 and CDR2 from the germline V gene are MNHEY and SVGEGT.

V usage is TRBV28 and J usage is TRBJ2-1; 7 bases align to TRBD2. V gave up 5 bases and J gave up 1 base; unmatched junction bases: 17. This CDR3 has 19 amino acids. Looked up from germline, CDR1 is MDHEN and CDR2 is SYDVKM. The CDR3 DNA sequence: TGTGCCAGCAGTCCCCCCCAGCGGCGGGAGAATACATCCTACAATGAGCAGTTCTTC. Protein product: CASSPPQRRENTSYNEQFF.

This clone was seen just once. The chain recombines TRBV10-2 with TRBJ1-5, with D hard to call. Germline assignment: CDR1 WSHSY and CDR2 SAAADI. The ends were cut back, 0 bases at V and 5 bases at J, with 8 bases in the middle. This CDR3 is built from 14 residues. CDR3 sequence reads: CASSESTSYQPQHF. The CDR3 DNA reads as TGCGCCAGCAGTGAGTCGACTTCATATCAGCCCCAGCATTTT.